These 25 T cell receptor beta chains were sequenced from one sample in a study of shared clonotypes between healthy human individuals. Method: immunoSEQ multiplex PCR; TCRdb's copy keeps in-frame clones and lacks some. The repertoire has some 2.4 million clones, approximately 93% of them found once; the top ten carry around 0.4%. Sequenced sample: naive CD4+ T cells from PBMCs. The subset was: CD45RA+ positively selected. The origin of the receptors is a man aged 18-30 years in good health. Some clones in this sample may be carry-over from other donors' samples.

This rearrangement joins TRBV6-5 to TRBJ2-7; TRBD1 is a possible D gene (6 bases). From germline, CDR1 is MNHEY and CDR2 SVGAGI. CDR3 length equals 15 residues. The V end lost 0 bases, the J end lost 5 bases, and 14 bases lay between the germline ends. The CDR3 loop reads CASSYSGAVFDEQYF. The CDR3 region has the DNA TGTGCCAGCAGTTACTCGGGGGCAGTGTTTGACGAGCAGTACTTC.

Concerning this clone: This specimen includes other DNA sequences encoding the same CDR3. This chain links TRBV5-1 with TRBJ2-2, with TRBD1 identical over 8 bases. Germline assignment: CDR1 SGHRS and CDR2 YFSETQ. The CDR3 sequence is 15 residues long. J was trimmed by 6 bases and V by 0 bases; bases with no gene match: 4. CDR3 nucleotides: TGCGCCAGCAGCTTGGTGCAGGGGGCCCCCGGGGAGCTGTTTTTT. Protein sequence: CASSLVQGAPGELFF.

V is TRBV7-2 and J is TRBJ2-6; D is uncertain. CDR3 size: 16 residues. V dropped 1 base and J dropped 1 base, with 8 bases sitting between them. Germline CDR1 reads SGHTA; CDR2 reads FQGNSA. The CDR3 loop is CASSLGMWSGANVLTF. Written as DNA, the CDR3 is TGTGCCAGCAGCTTAGGAATGTGGTCTGGGGCCAACGTCCTGACTTTC.

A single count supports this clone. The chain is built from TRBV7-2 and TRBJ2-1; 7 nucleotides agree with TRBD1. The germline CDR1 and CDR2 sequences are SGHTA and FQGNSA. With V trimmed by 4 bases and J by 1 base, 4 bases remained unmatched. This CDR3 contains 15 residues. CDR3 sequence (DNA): TGTGCCAGCAGCTCCTCGACAGGGTCCTACAATGAGCAGTTCTTC. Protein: CASSSSTGSYNEQFF.

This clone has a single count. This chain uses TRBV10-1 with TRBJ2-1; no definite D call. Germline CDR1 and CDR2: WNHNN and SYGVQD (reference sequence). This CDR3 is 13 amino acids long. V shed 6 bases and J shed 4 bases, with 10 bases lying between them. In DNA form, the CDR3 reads TGCGCCAGCAGATCGGACGGATACAATGAGCAGTTCTTC. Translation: CASRSDGYNEQFF.

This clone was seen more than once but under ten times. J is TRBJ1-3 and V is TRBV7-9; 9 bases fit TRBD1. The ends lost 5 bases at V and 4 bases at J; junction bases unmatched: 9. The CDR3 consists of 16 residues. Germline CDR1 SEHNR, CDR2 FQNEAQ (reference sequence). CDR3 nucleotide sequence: TGTGCCAGCAGCATCCGGGACAGGGTGATGGGAAACACCATATATTTT. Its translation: CASSIRDRVMGNTIYF.

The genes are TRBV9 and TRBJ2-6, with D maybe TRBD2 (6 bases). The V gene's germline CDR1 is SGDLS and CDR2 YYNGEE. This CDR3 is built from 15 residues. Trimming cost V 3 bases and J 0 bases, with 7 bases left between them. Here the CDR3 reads CASSGGTSGANVLTF. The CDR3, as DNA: TGTGCCAGCAGCGGCGGGACCTCTGGGGCCAACGTCCTGACTTTC.

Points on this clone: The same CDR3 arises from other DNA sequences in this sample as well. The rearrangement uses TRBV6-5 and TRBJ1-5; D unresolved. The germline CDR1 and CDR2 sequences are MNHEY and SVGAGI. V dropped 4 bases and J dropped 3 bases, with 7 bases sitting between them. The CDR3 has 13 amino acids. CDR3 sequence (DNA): TGTGCCAGCAGTTCTTCACACAATCAGCCCCAGCATTTT. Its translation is CASSSSHNQPQHF.

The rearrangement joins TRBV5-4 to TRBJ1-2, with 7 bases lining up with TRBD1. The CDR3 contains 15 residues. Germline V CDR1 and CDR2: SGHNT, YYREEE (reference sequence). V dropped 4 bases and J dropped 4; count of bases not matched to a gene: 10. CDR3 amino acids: CASSHRGGGVYGYTF. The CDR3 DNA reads TGTGCCAGCAGCCACAGGGGAGGGGGGGTCTATGGCTACACCTTC.

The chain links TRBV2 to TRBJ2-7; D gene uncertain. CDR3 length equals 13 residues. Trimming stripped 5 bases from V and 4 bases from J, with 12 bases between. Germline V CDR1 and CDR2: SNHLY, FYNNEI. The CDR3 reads CASSRTAFYEQYF. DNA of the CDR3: TGTGCCAGCAGTCGTACAGCCTTTTACGAGCAGTACTTC.

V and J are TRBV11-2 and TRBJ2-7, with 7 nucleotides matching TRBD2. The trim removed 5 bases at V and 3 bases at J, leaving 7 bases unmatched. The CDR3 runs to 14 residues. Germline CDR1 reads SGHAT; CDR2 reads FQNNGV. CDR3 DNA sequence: TGTGCCAGCAGCCGATTAGCGGGCCTCTACGAGCAGTACTTC. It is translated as CASSRLAGLYEQYF.

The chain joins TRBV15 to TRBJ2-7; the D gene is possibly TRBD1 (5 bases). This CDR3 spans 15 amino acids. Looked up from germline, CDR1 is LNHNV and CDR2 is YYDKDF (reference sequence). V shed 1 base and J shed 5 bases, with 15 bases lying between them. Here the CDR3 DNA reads TGTGCCACCAGCAGAGGATTGCAGGGCGTGAACGAGCAGTACTTC. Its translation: CATSRGLQGVNEQYF.

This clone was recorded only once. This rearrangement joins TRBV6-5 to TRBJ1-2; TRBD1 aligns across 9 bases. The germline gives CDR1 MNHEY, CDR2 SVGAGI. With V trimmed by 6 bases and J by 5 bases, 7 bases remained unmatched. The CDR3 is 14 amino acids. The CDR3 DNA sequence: TGTGCCAGCAGCCCCGGGACAGGGATATATGGCTACACCTTC. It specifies CASSPGTGIYGYTF.

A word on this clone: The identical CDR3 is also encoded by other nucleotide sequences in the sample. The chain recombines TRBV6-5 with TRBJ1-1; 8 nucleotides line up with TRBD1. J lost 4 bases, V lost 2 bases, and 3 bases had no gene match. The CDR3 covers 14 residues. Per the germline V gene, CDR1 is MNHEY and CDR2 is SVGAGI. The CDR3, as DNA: TGTGCCAGCAGTTACAACAGGGGGGGCACTGAAGCTTTCTTT. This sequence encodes CASSYNRGGTEAFF.

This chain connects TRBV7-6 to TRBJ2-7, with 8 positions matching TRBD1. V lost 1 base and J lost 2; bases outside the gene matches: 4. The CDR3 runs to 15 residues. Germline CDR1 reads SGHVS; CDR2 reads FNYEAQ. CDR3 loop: CASSLVADRAYEQYF. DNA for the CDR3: TGTGCCAGCAGCTTAGTGGCGGACAGGGCCTACGAGCAGTACTTC.

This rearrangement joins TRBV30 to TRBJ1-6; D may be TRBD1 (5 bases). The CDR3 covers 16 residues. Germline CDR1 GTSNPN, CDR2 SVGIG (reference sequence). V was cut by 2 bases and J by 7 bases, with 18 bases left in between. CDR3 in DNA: TGTGCCTGGAGTTCTATTACGGGACGGGCGAATTCACCCCTCCACTTT. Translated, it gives CAWSSITGRANSPLHF.

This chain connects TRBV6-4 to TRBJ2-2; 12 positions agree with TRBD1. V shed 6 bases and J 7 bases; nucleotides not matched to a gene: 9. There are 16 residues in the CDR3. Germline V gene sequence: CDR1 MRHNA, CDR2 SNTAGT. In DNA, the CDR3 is TGTGCCAGCAGCTCCCGGGACAGGGGGCATGTCGGGGAGCTGTTTTTT. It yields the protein CASSSRDRGHVGELFF.

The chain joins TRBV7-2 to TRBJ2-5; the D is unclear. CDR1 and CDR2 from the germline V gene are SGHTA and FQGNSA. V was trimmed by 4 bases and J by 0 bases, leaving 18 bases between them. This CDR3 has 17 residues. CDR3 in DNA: TGTGCCAGCAGCTCCCGATCGTGGTACGACTACCAAGAGACCCAGTACTTC. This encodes CASSSRSWYDYQETQYF.

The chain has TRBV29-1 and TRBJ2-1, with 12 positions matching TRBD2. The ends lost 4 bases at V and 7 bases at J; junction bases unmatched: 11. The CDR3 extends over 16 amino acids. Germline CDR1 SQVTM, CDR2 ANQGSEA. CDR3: CSVVRSRLAGENEQFF. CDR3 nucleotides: TGCAGCGTTGTTAGGTCAAGACTAGCGGGGGAAAATGAGCAGTTCTTC.

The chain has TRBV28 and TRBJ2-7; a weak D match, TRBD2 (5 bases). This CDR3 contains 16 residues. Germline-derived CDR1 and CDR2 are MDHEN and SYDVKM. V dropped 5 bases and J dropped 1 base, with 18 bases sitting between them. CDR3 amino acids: CASSPIEAGRSYEQYF. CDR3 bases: TGTGCCAGCAGTCCAATCGAGGCGGGTCGTTCCTACGAGCAGTACTTC.

The chain's CDR3 is CASSSPTGGQRNQPQHF. The DNA of the CDR3 is TGTGCCAGCAGTTCCCCCACAGGGGGGCAGCGCAATCAGCCCCAGCATTTT. The gene calls are TRBV28 and TRBJ1-5, with TRBD1 matching over 8 bases. V shed 4 bases, J shed 2 bases, and the junction held 10 bases outside the gene matches. This CDR3 region has 17 residues. Germline V lookup: CDR1 MDHEN, CDR2 SYDVKM.

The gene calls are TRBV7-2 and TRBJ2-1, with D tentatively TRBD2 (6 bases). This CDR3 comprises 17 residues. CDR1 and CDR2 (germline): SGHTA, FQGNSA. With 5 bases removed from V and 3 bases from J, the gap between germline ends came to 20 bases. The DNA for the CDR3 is TGTGCCAGCAGCCGCCCCCGTGGAGGGGCGAACTACAATGAGCAGTTCTTC. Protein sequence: CASSRPRGGANYNEQFF.

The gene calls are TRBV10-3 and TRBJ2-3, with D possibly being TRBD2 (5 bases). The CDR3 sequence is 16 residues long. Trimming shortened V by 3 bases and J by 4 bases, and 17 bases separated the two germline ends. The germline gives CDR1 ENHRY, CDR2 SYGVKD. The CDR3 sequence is CAISDKQSEAADTQYF. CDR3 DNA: TGTGCCATCAGTGACAAACAGTCGGAGGCAGCAGATACGCAGTATTTT.

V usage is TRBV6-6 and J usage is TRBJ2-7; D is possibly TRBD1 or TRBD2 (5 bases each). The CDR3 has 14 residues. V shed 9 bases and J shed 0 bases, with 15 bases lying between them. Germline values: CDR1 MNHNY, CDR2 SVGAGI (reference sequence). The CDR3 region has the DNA TGTGCCAGTAACTGGGGGTTTAGCTCCTACGAGCAGTACTTC. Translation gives CASNWGFSSYEQYF.

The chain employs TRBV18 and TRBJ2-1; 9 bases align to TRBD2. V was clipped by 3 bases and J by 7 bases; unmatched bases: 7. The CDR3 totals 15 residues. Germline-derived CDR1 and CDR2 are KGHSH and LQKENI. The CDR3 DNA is TGTGCCAGCTCACCCTCTAGCGGGGTGTTAAATGAGCAGTTCTTC. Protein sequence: CASSPSSGVLNEQFF.